This entry lists 23 T cell receptor beta chains sequenced from one sample in a study of T cell responses to AZD1222 COVID-19 vaccine. Sequencing was performed with immunoSEQ multiplex PCR; in TCRdb, only in-frame clones are kept and a portion is missing. The data show 100,000 or so clones, around nine tenths seen once. The sequencing used peripheral blood, collected on day 0 of AZD1222 vaccination. These receptors were collected from an adult in good health.

The chain combines TRBV5-5 with TRBJ2-5; 9 bases agree with TRBD1. With V trimmed by 0 bases and J by 5 bases, 5 bases remained unmatched. The CDR3 extends over 15 amino acids. In germline, CDR1 is SGHKS, CDR2 YYEKEE (reference sequence). The CDR3: CASSLVNRGHETQYF. The DNA for the CDR3 is TGTGCCAGCAGCTTGGTAAACAGGGGGCACGAGACCCAGTACTTC.

The V gene is TRBV7-2, the J gene TRBJ2-1; D is uncertain. The CDR3 has 13 amino acids. Trimming removed 1 base at V and 7 bases at J, with 8 bases between. Germline CDR1 SGHTA, CDR2 FQGNSA. The CDR3 protein is CASSLVGQNEQFF. The CDR3, as DNA: TGTGCCAGCAGCTTAGTAGGTCAGAATGAGCAGTTCTTC.

V and J are TRBV7-9 and TRBJ1-1; no definite D call. CDR1 is SEHNR and CDR2 is FQNEAQ in the germline V gene (reference sequence). This CDR3 spans 15 amino acids. Deletions cut 1 base from V and 0 bases from J, with 9 bases between. Here the CDR3 reads CASSLELGLNTEAFF. For the CDR3, the DNA is TGTGCCAGCAGCTTAGAGCTGGGATTGAACACTGAAGCTTTCTTT.

The table lists this clone with a count of one. The rearrangement links TRBV24-1 to TRBJ2-3, with D possibly matching TRBD2 (6 bases). The CDR3 is 17 residues long. V dropped 4 bases and J dropped 0 bases, with 16 bases sitting between them. The germline V gene encodes CDR1 KGHDR and CDR2 SFDVKD. This CDR3 is CATSDPGGKSSTDTQYF. In DNA, the CDR3 is TGTGCCACCAGTGACCCCGGCGGGAAGTCTAGCACAGATACGCAGTATTTT.

V and J are TRBV6-1 and TRBJ2-7; a possible D gene is TRBD2 (7 bases). Germline V gene lookup returns CDR1 MNHNS and CDR2 SASEGT. V was cut by 4 bases and J by 0 bases, with 19 bases left in between. CDR3 length equals 17 residues. Here the CDR3 DNA reads TGTGCCAGCAGTGTGCGGAGGGGGGGATCGAGCTCCTACGAGCAGTACTTC. It yields the protein CASSVRRGGSSSYEQYF.

The chain is built from TRBV2 and TRBJ2-1; 11 bases match TRBD2. The CDR3 runs 13 residues. CDR1 is SNHLY and CDR2 is FYNNEI in the germline V gene. V shed 7 bases and J 12 bases; nucleotides not matched to a gene: 8. This CDR3 reads CASTGRLAGRQFF. The CDR3 nucleotides read TGTGCCAGCACCGGCAGACTAGCGGGACGGCAGTTCTTC.

This clone is classed as medium-sized. The chain joins TRBV5-6 to TRBJ2-3; D uncertain. This CDR3 is built from 14 residues. Per germline, CDR1 SGHDT and CDR2 YYEEEE. V shed 0 bases and J shed 0 bases, with 5 bases lying between them. CDR3 DNA: TGTGCCAGCAGCTTGGGTCGGAGCACAGATACGCAGTATTTT. As protein: CASSLGRSTDTQYF.

This sequence joins TRBV6-5 and TRBJ1-6; D gene uncertain. V gave up 3 bases and J gave up 0 bases, with 9 bases separating them. The CDR3 extends over 16 amino acids. Germline assignment: CDR1 MNHEY and CDR2 SVGAGI. The CDR3 region has the DNA TGTGCCAGCAGTTATGACTGGAGCTCCTATAATTCACCCCTCCACTTT. The encoded protein is CASSYDWSSYNSPLHF.

The V call is TRBV20-1, the J call TRBJ2-7; D ambiguous. The germline V gene encodes CDR1 DFQATT and CDR2 SNEGSKA (reference sequence). The CDR3 has 12 residues. Trimming took off 3 bases at V and 7 bases at J, with 13 bases between the two ends. In DNA form, the CDR3 reads TGCAGTGCTAGTTTTAATACCGGGGAGCAGTACTTC. The encoded protein is CSASFNTGEQYF.

This chain links TRBV28 with TRBJ2-3, with no clear D. Germline-derived CDR1 and CDR2 are MDHEN and SYDVKM. Trimming pared 6 bases from V and 7 bases from J, leaving 11 bases between. The CDR3 runs 12 residues. DNA of the CDR3: TGTGCCAGCAGCCAACTGGGGTATACGCAGTATTTT. Translation: CASSQLGYTQYF.

The chain's CDR3 is CASSREANWDTIYF. The CDR3 nucleotides are TGTGCCAGCAGCCGGGAGGCAAATTGGGACACCATATATTTT. This chain connects TRBV2 to TRBJ1-3; D ambiguous. V was cut by 6 bases and J by 8 bases, with 17 bases left in between. CDR1 and CDR2 from the germline V gene are SNHLY and FYNNEI. The CDR3 has 14 amino acids.

The rearrangement links TRBV5-5 to TRBJ2-3; 8 bases fit TRBD2. Losses at the gene ends were 0 bases for V and 4 bases for J; bases not matched to a gene: 10. Germline V gene lookup returns CDR1 SGHKS and CDR2 YYEKEE (reference sequence). This CDR3 region has 17 residues. The CDR3 spells CASSLVGGSGISDTQYF. CDR3 bases: TGTGCCAGCAGCTTGGTAGGCGGTAGCGGGATCTCAGATACGCAGTATTTT.

This chain joins TRBV5-4 and TRBJ2-7; 10 bases map to TRBD1. Losses at the gene ends were 4 bases for V and 3 bases for J; bases not matched to a gene: 7. The germline gives CDR1 SGHNT, CDR2 YYREEE (reference sequence). The CDR3 is 15 amino acids. The CDR3 sequence: CASSRGGQGRYEQYF. The CDR3 nucleotides are TGTGCCAGCAGCCGGGGGGGACAGGGGCGCTACGAGCAGTACTTC.

This clone was recorded a few times. V gene TRBV19 combines with J gene TRBJ2-3, with D uncertain. Trimming removed 3 bases at V and 6 bases at J, with 7 bases between. The length of the CDR3 is 12 residues. Germline CDR1 is LNHDA and CDR2 is SQIVND (reference sequence). This CDR3 reads CASSMRKDTQYF. DNA of the CDR3: TGTGCCAGTAGTATGCGCAAGGATACGCAGTATTTT.

A few counts support this clone. The CDR3 DNA reads as TGCGCCAGCAGCCAAGATCGAGGACAGTTTGGCACCATATATTTT. Encoded protein: CASSQDRGQFGTIYF. The V call is TRBV4-1, the J call TRBJ1-3, with D tentatively TRBD1 (6 bases). CDR3 size: 15 residues. The ends were cut back, 0 bases at V and 9 bases at J, with 15 bases in the middle. Germline V gives CDR1 MGHRA, CDR2 YSYEKL.

The J gene is TRBJ2-1, the V gene TRBV11-2; 10 positions match TRBD2. The CDR3 runs 18 residues. V lost 1 base, J lost 4 bases, and 10 bases stayed unmatched. The V gene's germline CDR1 is SGHAT and CDR2 FQNNGV. The CDR3 DNA is TGTGCCAGCAGCTTAGCGGTACCTAGCGGGAGTAGGTACAATGAGCAGTTCTTC. Translated, it gives CASSLAVPSGSRYNEQFF.

The V gene is TRBV27, the J gene TRBJ1-1; no definite D call. Germline V lookup: CDR1 MNHEY, CDR2 SMNVEV (reference sequence). V shed 11 bases and J shed 3 bases, with 19 bases lying between them. The CDR3 loop spans 14 amino acids. In DNA form, the CDR3 reads TGTGCCGCCCGGAATTTACCCTCGGACACTGAAGCTTTCTTT. This sequence encodes CAARNLPSDTEAFF.

The chain joins TRBV15 to TRBJ1-2; tentative D call: TRBD1 (5 bases). This CDR3 has 14 amino acids. Per the germline V gene, CDR1 is LNHNV and CDR2 is YYDKDF (reference sequence). The V gene lost 0 bases and the J gene lost 6 bases, with 11 bases spanning the gap. The CDR3 DNA sequence: TGTGCCACCAGCAGAGAGGGGCGAGGGGATGGCTACACCTTC. The encoded protein is CATSREGRGDGYTF. Supplemented by reference TRBV15 and TRBJ1-2, the full variable domain reads DAMVIQNPRYQVTQFGKPVTLSCSQTLNHNVMYWYQQKSSQAPKLLFHYYDKDFNNEADTPDNFQSRRPNTSFCFLDIRSPGLGDTAMYLCATSREGRGDGYTFGSGTRLTVV.

This clone is a singleton in its sample. The chain uses TRBV7-9 and TRBJ2-2; TRBD1 might be the D (6 bases). Trimming took 8 bases from V and 1 from J, leaving 14 bases between them. The germline gives CDR1 SEHNR, CDR2 FQNEAQ (reference sequence). The CDR3 is 15 amino acids. In nucleotides, the CDR3 is TGTGCCAGCTTCATTGGGGGCTTGAACACCGGGGAGCTGTTTTTT. Amino acid sequence: CASFIGGLNTGELFF.

This clone showed up just once. V is TRBV2 and J is TRBJ2-1, with 10 bases lining up with TRBD2. The length of the CDR3 is 17 residues. Germline loops: CDR1 SNHLY, CDR2 FYNNEI. The V and J ends lost 0 bases and 8 bases, in that order; junction bases with no gene match: 10. CDR3 protein: CASSEARSSGGGDEQFF. The CDR3, as DNA: TGTGCCAGCAGTGAAGCAAGATCTAGCGGGGGCGGGGATGAGCAGTTCTTC.

The V call is TRBV6-5, the J call TRBJ1-4; D gene ambiguous. Germline V CDR1 and CDR2: MNHEY, SVGAGI. The CDR3 runs 14 residues. Between the trimmed V and J ends, which lost 10 bases and 0 bases, there was a span of 12 bases. The CDR3 here is CATTRRTTNEKLFF. Written as DNA, the CDR3 is TGTGCCACCACTCGTAGGACAACTAATGAAAAACTGTTTTTT.

The rearrangement uses TRBV7-9 and TRBJ1-3, with a possible D match to TRBD1 (5 bases). This CDR3 has 18 residues. Trimming took 5 bases from V and 0 from J, leaving 20 bases between them. Germline assignment: CDR1 SEHNR and CDR2 FQNEAQ (reference sequence). CDR3 DNA: TGTGCCAGCAGCACGGTTTGGGACCGAAGAGCCTCTGGAAACACCATATATTTT. The encoded protein is CASSTVWDRRASGNTIYF.

The chain carries TRBV11-2 and TRBJ1-5, with a weak D call TRBD1 (6 bases). The V gene's germline CDR1 is SGHAT and CDR2 FQNNGV. The germline V and J ends were trimmed by 1 base and 4 bases, with 23 bases remaining between them. The CDR3 runs 19 residues. CDR3 sequence reads: CASSLGMCGWDKENQPQHF. CDR3 bases: TGTGCCAGCAGCTTAGGCATGTGCGGGTGGGACAAGGAGAATCAGCCCCAGCATTTT.